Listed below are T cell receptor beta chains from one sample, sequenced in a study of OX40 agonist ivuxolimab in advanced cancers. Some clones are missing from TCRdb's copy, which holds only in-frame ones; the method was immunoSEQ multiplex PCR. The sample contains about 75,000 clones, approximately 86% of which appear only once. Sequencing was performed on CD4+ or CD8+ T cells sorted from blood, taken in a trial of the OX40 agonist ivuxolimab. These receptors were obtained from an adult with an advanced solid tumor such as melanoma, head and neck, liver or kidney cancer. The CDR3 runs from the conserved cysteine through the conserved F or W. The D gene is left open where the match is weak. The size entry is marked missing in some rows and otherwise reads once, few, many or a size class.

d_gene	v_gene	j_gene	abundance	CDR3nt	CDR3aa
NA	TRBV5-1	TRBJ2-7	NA	TGCGCCAGCAGCTTCGACGGCTCCTACGAGCAGTACTTC	CASSFDGSYEQYF
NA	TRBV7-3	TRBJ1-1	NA	TGTGCCAGCAGCTTAATGCAGGCTGGTAGCACTGAAGCTTTCTTT	CASSLMQAGSTEAFF
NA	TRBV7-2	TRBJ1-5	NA	TGTGCCAGCAGCCGTGAGGGGAATCAGCCCCAGCATTTT	CASSREGNQPQHF
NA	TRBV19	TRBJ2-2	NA	TGTGCCAGTAGTCGAGTCGGGCTAGTGACCGGGGAGCTGTTTTTT	CASSRVGLVTGELFF
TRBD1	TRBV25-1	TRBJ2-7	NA	TGTGCCAGCAGTGAGATCCGGGACAGGGACTCCTACGAGCAGTACTTC	CASSEIRDRDSYEQYF
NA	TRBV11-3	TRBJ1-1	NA	TGTGCCAGCAGCTTAGGGCAGGGCAAGGCTGAAGCTTTCTTT	CASSLGQGKAEAFF
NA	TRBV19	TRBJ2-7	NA	TGTGCCAGTAGTATTATTGGAGGTTACGAGCAGTACTTC	CASSIIGGYEQYF
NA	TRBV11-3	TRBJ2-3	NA	TGTGCCAGCAGCCCCCACCGCCTCACAGATACGCAGTATTTT	CASSPHRLTDTQYF
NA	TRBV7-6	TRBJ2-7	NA	TGTGCCAGCAGCACTTACGAGGGGAGCTACGAGCAGTACTTC	CASSTYEGSYEQYF
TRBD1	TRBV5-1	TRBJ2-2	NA	TGCGCCAGCACCCCTAGGACAGGGAACACCGGGGAGCTGTTTTTT	CASTPRTGNTGELFF
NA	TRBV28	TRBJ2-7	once	TGTGCCAGCAGTAGGGGGGACTACGAGCAGTACTTC	CASSRGDYEQYF
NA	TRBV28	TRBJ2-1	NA	TGTGCCAGCAGTCCTGCCGGCAGCTACAATGAGCAGTTCTTC	CASSPAGSYNEQFF
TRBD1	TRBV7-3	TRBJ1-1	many	TGTGCCAGCAGCATAGACAGGGTGAACACTGAAGCTTTCTTT	CASSIDRVNTEAFF
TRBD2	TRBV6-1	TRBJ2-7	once	TGTGCCAGCAGTCGGGGACTAGCAGCCTACGAGCAGTACTTC	CASSRGLAAYEQYF
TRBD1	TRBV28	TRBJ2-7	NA	TGTGCCAGCAGTGACAGGGCGGACGAGCAGTACTTC	CASSDRADEQYF
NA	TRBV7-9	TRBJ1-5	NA	TGTGCCAGCAGCCGCCCCCAGGGTTCCCAGCATTTT	CASSRPQGSQHF
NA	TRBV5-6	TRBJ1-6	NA	TGTGCCAGCAGCTTGGAGGGCAGAGGCCATTCACCCCTCCACTTT	CASSLEGRGHSPLHF
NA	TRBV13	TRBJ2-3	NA	TGTGCCAGCAGCTTAAGGTGGGAGACAGATACGCAGTATTTT	CASSLRWETDTQYF
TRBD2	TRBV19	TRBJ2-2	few	TGTGCCAGTAGGGAGCGGGGCCCCGGGGAGCTGTTTTTT	CASRERGPGELFF
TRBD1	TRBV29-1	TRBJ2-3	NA	TGCAGCGTCGGGACAGGGATCGATACGCAGTATTTT	CSVGTGIDTQYF
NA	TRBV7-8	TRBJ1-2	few	TGTGCCAGCAGCCAAAGTGCAGGGAATCTGGCTGGCTACACCTTC	CASSQSAGNLAGYTF
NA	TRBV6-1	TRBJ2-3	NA	TGTGCCATGAGCCAAGGGGGGTCGCAGTATTTT	CAMSQGGSQYF
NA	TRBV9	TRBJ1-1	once	TGTGCCAGCAGCGTAGGGCCCGCGAGCACTGAAGCTTTCTTT	CASSVGPASTEAFF
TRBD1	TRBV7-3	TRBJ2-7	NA	TGTGCCAGCAGCCCCGGGACAGGTCGCGAGCAGTACTTC	CASSPGTGREQYF
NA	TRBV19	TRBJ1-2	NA	TGTGCCAGTAGTATTGATGGCCTCCTACGGGCTGGCTACACCTTC	CASSIDGLLRAGYTF
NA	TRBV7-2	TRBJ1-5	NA	TGTGCCAGCAGCTTAGTACAGGATAGCAATCAGCCCCAGCATTTT	CASSLVQDSNQPQHF
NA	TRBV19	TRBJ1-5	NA	TGTGCCAGTAGTCCCGGGCCAAACAATCAGCCCCAGCATTTT	CASSPGPNNQPQHF
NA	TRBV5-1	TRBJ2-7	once	TGCGCCAGCAGCTTGATGGGTGATATTGACGAGCAGTACTTC	CASSLMGDIDEQYF
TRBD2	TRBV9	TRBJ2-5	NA	TGTGCCAGCAGCGTGACCACGACGCCGGGAGGGACCCAGTACTTC	CASSVTTTPGGTQYF
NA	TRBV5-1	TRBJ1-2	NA	TGCGCCAGCAGCACGGCCACATCTAGGGGCTACACCTTC	CASSTATSRGYTF
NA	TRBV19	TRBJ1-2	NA	TGTGCCAGTAGTACCCTTGAGGGGAATGGCTACACCTTC	CASSTLEGNGYTF
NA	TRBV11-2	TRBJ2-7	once	TGTGCCAGCAGCTTAGATGGCGCCGCCTACGAGCAGTACTTC	CASSLDGAAYEQYF
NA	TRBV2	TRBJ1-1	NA	TGTGCCAGCAGAGGACGAGAGAACACTGAAGCTTTCTTT	CASRGRENTEAFF
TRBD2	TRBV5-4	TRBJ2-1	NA	TGTGCCAGCAGCGGGGCTAGCGGGAGGGCCTACAATGAGCAGTTCTTC	CASSGASGRAYNEQFF
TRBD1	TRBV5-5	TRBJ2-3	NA	TGTGCCAGCACCTCGGGGACAGGGGCTTCAGATACGCAGTATTTT	CASTSGTGASDTQYF
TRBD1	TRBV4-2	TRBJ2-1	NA	TGTGCCAGCAGCCAAGATGGGCCAAGGACAGGGAGTAATGAGCAGTTCTTC	CASSQDGPRTGSNEQFF
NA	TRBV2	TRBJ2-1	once	TGTGCCAGCAGCTCGAGTGTTGGGGGGCTCAATGAGCAGTTCTTC	CASSSSVGGLNEQFF
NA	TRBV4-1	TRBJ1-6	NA	TGCGCCAGCAGCCCTCCTCGTAGGGGGGCAGATTCACCCCTCCACTTT	CASSPPRRGADSPLHF
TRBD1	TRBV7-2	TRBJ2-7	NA	TGTGCCAGCAGCCTAGACAGGGCTCGGTCCGAGCAGTACTTC	CASSLDRARSEQYF
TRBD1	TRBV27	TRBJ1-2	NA	TGTGCCAGCAGTTTAGGGGACAGCTATGGCTACACCTTC	CASSLGDSYGYTF
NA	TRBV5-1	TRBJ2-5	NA	TGCGCCAGCAGCAGCAGTCACGGGACCCAGTACTTC	CASSSSHGTQYF
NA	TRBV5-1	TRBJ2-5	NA	TGCGCCAGCAGTGGCGGGGCCCCCCAAGAGACCCAGTACTTC	CASSGGAPQETQYF
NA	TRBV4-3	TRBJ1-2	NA	TGCGCCAGCAGCCAAGATACGGGGGCGAGGTACACCTTC	CASSQDTGARYTF
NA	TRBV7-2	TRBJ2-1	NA	TGTGCCAGCAGCTCTAAGTCGGAGACTGAGCAGTTCTTC	CASSSKSETEQFF
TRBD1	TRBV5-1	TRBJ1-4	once	TGCGCCAGCAGCTCGGGACAGCTTAATGAAAAACTGTTTTTT	CASSSGQLNEKLFF
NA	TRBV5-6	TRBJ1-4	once	TGTGCCAGCAGCTTGCCGACAACAGGGCTTGAAAAACTGTTTTTT	CASSLPTTGLEKLFF
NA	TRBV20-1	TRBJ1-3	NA	TGCAGTGCTATTGCGGTAAACACCATATATTTT	CSAIAVNTIYF
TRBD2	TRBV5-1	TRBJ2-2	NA	TGCGCCAGCAGCTCCGGACTAGCGATGAGAGAAACCGGGGAGCTGTTTTTT	CASSSGLAMRETGELFF
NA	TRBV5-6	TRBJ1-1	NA	TGTGCCAGCAGCTCGATGACAGAACCGAACACTGAAGCTTTCTTT	CASSSMTEPNTEAFF
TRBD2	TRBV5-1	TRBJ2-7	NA	TGCGCCAGCACCGGACTAGTCTCCTACGAGCAGTACTTC	CASTGLVSYEQYF
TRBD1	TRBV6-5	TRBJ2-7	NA	TGTGCCAGCAGCATGGGACAGGGTGCTGGCGAGCAGTACTTC	CASSMGQGAGEQYF
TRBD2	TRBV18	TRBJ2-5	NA	TGTGCCAGCTCACCAAGGGCCCCGGGACTAGAGAGAAGTGGGACCCAGTACTTC	CASSPRAPGLERSGTQYF
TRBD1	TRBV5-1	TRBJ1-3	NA	TGCGCCAGCAGCTCCTGGACAGGGGGAAGCGGAAACACCATATATTTT	CASSSWTGGSGNTIYF
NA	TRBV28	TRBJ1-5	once	TGTGCCAGCTGTCTCAGGTGGGGTCAGCCCCAGCATTTT	CASCLRWGQPQHF
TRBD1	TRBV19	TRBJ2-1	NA	TGTGCCGCTAAAACTCAGGGGGCCGGCTACAATGAGCAGTTCTTC	CAAKTQGAGYNEQFF
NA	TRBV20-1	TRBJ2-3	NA	TGCAGTGCTAGATCGGTGAATACGCAGTATTTT	CSARSVNTQYF
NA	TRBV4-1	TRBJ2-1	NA	TGCGCCAGTCGCTACTCCCATGAGCAGTTCTTC	CASRYSHEQFF
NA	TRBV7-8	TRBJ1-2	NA	TGTGCCAGCAGCCAACCGCTTGGGGAAGGCTACACCTTC	CASSQPLGEGYTF